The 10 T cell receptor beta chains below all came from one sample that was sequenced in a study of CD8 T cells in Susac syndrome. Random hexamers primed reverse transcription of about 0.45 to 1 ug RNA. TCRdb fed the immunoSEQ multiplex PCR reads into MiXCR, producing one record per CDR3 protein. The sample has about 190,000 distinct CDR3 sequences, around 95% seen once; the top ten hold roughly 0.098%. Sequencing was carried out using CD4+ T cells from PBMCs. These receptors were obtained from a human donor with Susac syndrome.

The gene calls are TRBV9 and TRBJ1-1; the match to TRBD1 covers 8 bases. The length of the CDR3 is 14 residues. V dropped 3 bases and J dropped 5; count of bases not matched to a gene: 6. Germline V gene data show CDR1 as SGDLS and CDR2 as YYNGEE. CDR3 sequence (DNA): TGTGCCAGCAGCGCCGGACAGGGCCGGACTGAAGCTTTCTTT. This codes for CASSAGQGRTEAFF.

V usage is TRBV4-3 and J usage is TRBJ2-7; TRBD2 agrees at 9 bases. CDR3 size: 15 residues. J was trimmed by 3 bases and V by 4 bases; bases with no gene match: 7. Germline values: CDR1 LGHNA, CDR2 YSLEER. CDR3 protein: CASSLAAGGLYEQYF. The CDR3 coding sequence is TGCGCCAGCAGCCTGGCGGCGGGGGGGCTCTACGAGCAGTACTTC.

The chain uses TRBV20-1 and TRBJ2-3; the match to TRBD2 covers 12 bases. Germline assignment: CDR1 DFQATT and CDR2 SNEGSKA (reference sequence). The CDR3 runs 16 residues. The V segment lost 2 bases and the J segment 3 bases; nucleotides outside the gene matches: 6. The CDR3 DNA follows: TGCAGTGCTAGAAGGCCTAGCGGGGGGGCTACAGATACGCAGTATTTT. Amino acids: CSARRPSGGATDTQYF.

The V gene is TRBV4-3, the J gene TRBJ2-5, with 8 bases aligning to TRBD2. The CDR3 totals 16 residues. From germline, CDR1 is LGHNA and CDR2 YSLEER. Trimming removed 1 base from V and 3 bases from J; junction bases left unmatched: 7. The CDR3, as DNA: TGCGCCAGCAGCCAAGGGGGAGCGGGGGCTGAAGAGACCCAGTACTTC. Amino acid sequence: CASSQGGAGAEETQYF.

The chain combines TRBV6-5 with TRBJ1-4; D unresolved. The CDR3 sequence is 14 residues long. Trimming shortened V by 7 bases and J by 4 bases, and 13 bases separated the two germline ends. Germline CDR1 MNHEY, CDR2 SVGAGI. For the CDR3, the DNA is TGTGCCAGCAAACCGGGAGGGAATAATGAAAAACTGTTTTTT. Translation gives CASKPGGNNEKLFF.

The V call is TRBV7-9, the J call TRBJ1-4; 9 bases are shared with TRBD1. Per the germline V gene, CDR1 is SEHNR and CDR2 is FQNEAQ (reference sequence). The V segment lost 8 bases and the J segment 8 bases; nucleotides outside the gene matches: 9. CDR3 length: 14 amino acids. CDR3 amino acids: CASAPVGQGEKLFF. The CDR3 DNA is TGTGCCAGCGCTCCCGTCGGACAGGGGGAAAAACTGTTTTTT.

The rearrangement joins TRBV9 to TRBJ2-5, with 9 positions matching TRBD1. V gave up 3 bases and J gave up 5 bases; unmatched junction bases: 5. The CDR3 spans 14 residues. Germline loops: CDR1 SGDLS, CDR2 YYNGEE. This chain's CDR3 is CASSGDRGTETQYF. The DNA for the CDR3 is TGTGCCAGCAGCGGCGACAGGGGGACGGAGACCCAGTACTTC. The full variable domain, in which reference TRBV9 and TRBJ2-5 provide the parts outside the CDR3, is DSGVTQTPKHLITATGQRVTLRCSPRSGDLSVYWYQQSLDQGLQFLIQYYNGEERAKGNILERFSAQQFPDLHSELNLSSLELGDSALYFCASSGDRGTETQYFGPGTRLLVL.

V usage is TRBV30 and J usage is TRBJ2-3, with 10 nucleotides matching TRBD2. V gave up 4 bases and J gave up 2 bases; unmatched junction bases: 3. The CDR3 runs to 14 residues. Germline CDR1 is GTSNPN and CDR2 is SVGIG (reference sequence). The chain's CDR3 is CAWTLAGFTDTQYF. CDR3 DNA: TGTGCCTGGACACTAGCGGGATTCACAGATACGCAGTATTTT.

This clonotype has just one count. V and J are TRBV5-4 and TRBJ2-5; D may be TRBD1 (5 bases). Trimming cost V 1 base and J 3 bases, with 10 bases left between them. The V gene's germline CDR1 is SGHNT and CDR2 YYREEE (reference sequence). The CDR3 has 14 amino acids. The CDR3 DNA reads TGTGCCAGCAGCTTGCGACAGTTTGAAGAGACCCAGTACTTC. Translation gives CASSLRQFEETQYF.

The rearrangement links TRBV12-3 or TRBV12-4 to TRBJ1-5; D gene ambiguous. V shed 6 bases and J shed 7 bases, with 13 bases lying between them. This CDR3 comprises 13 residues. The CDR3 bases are TGTGCCAGCAGCGTCCGGGAAGAACAGCCCCAGCATTTT. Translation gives CASSVREEQPQHF.